The 5 T cell receptor beta chains in this list originate from one sample, sequenced in a study of cytomegalovirus exposure and HLA in healthy donors. A multiplex PCR was run with 60 Vbeta primers and 13 Jbeta primers. Clones were sequenced by immunoSEQ multiplex PCR, and TCRdb holds only the in-frame ones, with some missing. The table lists 170,000 or so clones, 65% to 85% of them singletons. Source material: PBMCs. These receptor sequences come from a woman between 50 and 59 years old in good health and CMV-seropositive.

This clone turned up a few times. This chain connects TRBV5-1 to TRBJ2-7; D gene ambiguous. Between the trimmed V and J ends, which lost 0 bases and 2 bases, there was a span of 12 bases. Per germline, CDR1 SGHRS and CDR2 YFSETQ. The CDR3 sequence is 15 residues long. CDR3 sequence: CASSLAPSETYEQYF. The CDR3 DNA reads as TGCGCCAGCAGCTTGGCGCCCTCCGAGACCTACGAGCAGTACTTC. Combining the CDR3 with reference TRBV5-1 and TRBJ2-7 gives the whole variable domain KAGVTQTPRYLIKTRGQQVTLSCSPISGHRSVSWYQQTPGQGLQFLFEYFSETQRNKGNFPGRFSGRQFSNSRSEMNVSTLELGDSALYLCASSLAPSETYEQYFGPGTRLTVT.

V gene TRBV5-4 combines with J gene TRBJ2-1; the D gene is possibly TRBD2 (5 bases). Germline CDR1 reads SGHNT; CDR2 reads YYREEE (reference sequence). V shed 0 bases and J shed 0 bases, with 10 bases lying between them. CDR3 length: 16 residues. CDR3 sequence reads: CASSLGAGLSYNEQFF. DNA of the CDR3: TGTGCCAGCAGCTTGGGGGCGGGTCTCTCCTACAATGAGCAGTTCTTC. The entire variable domain, with the rest obtained from reference TRBV5-4 and TRBJ2-1, is as follows: ETGVTQSPTHLIKTRGQQVTLRCSSQSGHNTVSWYQQALGQGPQFIFQYYREEENGRGNFPPRFSGLQFPNYSSELNVNALELDDSALYLCASSLGAGLSYNEQFFGPGTRLTVL.

The chain couples TRBV10-3 to TRBJ2-4; 10 bases line up with TRBD1. J was trimmed by 5 bases and V by 3 bases; bases with no gene match: 4. CDR1 and CDR2 (germline): ENHRY, SYGVKD. This CDR3 has 15 residues. The CDR3 loop reads CAISEGGQGQNIQYF. In DNA, the CDR3 is TGTGCCATCAGTGAAGGGGGACAGGGGCAAAACATTCAGTACTTC.

This chain uses TRBV7-6 with TRBJ2-5; D may be TRBD1 (6 bases). CDR3 length: 12 residues. V shed 6 bases and J shed 5 bases, with 10 bases lying between them. Germline V CDR1 and CDR2: SGHVS, FNYEAQ. CDR3 DNA: TGTGCCAGCAGACAGCAGGGGGAGACCCAGTACTTC. It codes for CASRQQGETQYF. Looking up the rest from reference TRBV7-6 and TRBJ2-5 gives the full variable domain: GAGVSQSPRYKVTKRGQDVALRCDPISGHVSLYWYRQALGQGPEFLTYFNYEAQQDKSGLPNDRFSAERPEGSISTLTIQRTEQRDSAMYRCASRQQGETQYFGPGTRLLVL.

V gene TRBV19 combines with J gene TRBJ1-2, with 11 bases fitting TRBD1. Trimming took 7 bases from V and 5 from J; bases not matched to a gene: 6. The V gene's germline CDR1 is LNHDA and CDR2 SQIVND (reference sequence). The CDR3 is 14 amino acids. The CDR3 DNA reads as TGTGCCAGTATGGGGGGACAGGGGGTGTATGGCTACACCTTC. Its protein is CASMGGQGVYGYTF.